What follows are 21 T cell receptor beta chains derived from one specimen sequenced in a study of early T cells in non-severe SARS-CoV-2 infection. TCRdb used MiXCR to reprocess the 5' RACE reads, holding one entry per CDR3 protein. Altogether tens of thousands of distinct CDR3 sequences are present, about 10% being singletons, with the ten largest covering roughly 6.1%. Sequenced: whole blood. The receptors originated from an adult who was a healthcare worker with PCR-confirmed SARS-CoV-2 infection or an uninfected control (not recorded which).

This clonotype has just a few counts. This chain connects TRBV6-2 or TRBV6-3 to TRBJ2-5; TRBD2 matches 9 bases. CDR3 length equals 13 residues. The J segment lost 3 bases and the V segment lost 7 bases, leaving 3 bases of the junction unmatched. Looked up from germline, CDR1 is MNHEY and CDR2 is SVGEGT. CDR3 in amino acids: CASKASGEETQYF. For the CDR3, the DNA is TGTGCCAGCAAGGCTAGCGGGGAAGAGACCCAGTACTTC.

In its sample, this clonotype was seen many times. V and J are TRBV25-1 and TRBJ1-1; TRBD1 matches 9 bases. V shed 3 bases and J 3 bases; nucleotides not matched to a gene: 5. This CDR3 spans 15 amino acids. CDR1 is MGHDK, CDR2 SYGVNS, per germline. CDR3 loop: CASSDRRQGDTEAFF. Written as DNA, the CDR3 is TGTGCCAGCAGTGACCGGAGACAGGGGGACACTGAAGCTTTCTTT. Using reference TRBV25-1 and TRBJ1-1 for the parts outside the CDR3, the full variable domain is EADIYQTPRYLVIGTGKKITLECSQTMGHDKMYWYQQDPGMELHLIHYSYGVNSTEKGDLSSESTVSRIRTEHFPLTLESARPSHTSQYLCASSDRRQGDTEAFFGQGTRLTVV.

DNA of the CDR3: TGTGCCAGCAGTTTCAGTAACTCCTACGAGCAGTACTTC. This sequence encodes CASSFSNSYEQYF. The chain combines TRBV28 with TRBJ2-7, with D unresolved. This CDR3 is built from 13 residues. Germline V gene lookup returns CDR1 MDHEN and CDR2 SYDVKM. With 3 bases removed from V and 0 bases from J, the gap between germline ends came to 6 bases.

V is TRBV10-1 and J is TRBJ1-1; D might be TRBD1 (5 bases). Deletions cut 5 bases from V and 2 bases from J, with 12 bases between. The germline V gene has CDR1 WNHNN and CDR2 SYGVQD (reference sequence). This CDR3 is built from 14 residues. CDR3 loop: CASSRDGGNTEAFF. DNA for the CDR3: TGCGCCAGCAGTAGGGACGGGGGAAACACTGAAGCTTTCTTT.

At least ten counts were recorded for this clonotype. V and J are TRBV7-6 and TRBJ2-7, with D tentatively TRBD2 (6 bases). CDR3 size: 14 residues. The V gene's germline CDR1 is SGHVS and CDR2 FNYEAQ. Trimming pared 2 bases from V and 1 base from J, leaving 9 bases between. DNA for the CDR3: TGTGCCAGCAGCTTACTAGCGTTTTCCTACGAGCAGTACTTC. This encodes CASSLLAFSYEQYF.

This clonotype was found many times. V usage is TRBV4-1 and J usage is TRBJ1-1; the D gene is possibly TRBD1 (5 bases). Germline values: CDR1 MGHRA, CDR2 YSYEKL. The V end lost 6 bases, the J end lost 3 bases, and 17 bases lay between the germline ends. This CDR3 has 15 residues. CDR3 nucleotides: TGCGCCAGCAGGCGAGTTGGGGGGGTGGACACTGAAGCTTTCTTT. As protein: CASRRVGGVDTEAFF.

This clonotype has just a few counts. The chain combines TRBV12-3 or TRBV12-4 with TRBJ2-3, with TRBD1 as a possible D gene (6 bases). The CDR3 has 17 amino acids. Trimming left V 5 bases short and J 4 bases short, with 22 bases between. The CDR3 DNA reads TGTGCCAGCAGTCTCCCCCGAGGTAGCGAGGGGGCAGATACGCAGTATTTT. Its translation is CASSLPRGSEGADTQYF.

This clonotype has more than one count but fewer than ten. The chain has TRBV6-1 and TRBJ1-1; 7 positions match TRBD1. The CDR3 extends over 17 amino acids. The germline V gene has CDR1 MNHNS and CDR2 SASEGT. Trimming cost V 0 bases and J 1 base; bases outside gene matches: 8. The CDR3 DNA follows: TGTGCCAGCAGTGAAGCGACGACAGGGTTATCGAACACTGAAGCTTTCTTT. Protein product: CASSEATTGLSNTEAFF.

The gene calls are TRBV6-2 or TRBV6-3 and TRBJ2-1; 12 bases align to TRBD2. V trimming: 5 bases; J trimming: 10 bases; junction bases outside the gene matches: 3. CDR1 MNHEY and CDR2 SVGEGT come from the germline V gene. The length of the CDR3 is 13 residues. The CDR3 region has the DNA TGTGCCAGCAGTCAAGGACTAGCGGGAGAGCAGTTCTTC. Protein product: CASSQGLAGEQFF.

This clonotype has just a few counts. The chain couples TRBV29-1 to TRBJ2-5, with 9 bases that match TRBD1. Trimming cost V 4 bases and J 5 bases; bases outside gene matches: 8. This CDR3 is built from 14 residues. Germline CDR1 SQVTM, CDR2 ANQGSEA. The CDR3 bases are TGCAGCGTTGTACGACAGGGGGAGTGGGAGACCCAGTACTTC. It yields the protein CSVVRQGEWETQYF.

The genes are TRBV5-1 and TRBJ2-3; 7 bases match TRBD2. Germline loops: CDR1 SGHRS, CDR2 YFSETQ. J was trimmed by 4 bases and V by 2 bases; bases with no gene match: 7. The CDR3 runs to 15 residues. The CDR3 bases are TGCGCCAGCAGCTTCGGGACTACGGGCCCAGATACGCAGTATTTT. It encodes CASSFGTTGPDTQYF.

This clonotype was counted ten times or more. The CDR3 DNA follows: TGTGCCAGTACCGCGAGACAGCAGATTGTGGACACTGAAGCTTTCTTT. Protein: CASTARQQIVDTEAFF. The rearrangement joins TRBV19 to TRBJ1-1; D may be TRBD1 (5 bases). The CDR3 runs 16 residues. Germline assignment: CDR1 LNHDA and CDR2 SQIVND (reference sequence). Trimming removed 7 bases at V and 3 bases at J, with 21 bases between. The variable domain in full, completed from reference TRBV19 and TRBJ1-1, reads DGGITQSPKYLFRKEGQNVTLSCEQNLNHDAMYWYRQDPGQGLRLIYYSQIVNDFQKGDIAEGYSVSREKKESFPLTVTSAQKNPTAFYLCASTARQQIVDTEAFFGQGTRLTVV.

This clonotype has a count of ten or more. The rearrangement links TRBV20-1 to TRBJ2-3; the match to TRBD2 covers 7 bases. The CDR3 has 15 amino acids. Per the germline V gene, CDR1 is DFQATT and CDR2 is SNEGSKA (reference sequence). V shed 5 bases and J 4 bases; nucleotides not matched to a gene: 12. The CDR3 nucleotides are TGCAGTGCTCGCGGACTAGGAGGGATACCAGATACGCAGTATTTT. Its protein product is CSARGLGGIPDTQYF.

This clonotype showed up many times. The CDR3 DNA follows: TGTGCCATCAAGTCAGGGACAGGTCTTAATTCACCCCTCCACTTT. This translates into CAIKSGTGLNSPLHF. The V gene is TRBV10-3, the J gene TRBJ1-6; 8 bases match TRBD1. Germline V gene lookup returns CDR1 ENHRY and CDR2 SYGVKD. Trimming took 7 bases from V and 6 from J; bases not matched to a gene: 8. The CDR3 length is 15 residues.

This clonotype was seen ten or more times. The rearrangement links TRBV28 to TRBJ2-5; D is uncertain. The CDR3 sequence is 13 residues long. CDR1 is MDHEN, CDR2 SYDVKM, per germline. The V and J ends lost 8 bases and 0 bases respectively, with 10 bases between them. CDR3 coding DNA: TGTGCCAGCGGGGTCAACAACCAAGAGACCCAGTACTTC. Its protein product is CASGVNNQETQYF.

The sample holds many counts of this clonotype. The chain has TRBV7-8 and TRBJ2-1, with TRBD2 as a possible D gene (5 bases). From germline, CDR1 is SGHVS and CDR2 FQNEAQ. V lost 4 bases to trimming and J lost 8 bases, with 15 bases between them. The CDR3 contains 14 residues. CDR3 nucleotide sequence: TGTGCCAGCAGCTCGGCGACTACTAGATATGAGCAGTTCTTC. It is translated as CASSSATTRYEQFF.

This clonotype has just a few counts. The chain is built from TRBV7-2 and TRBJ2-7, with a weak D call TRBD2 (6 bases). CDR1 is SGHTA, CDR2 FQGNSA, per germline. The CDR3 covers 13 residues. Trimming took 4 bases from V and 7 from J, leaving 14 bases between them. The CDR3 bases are TGTGCCAGCAGCTGGGGACGGGAGTTGGAGCAGTACTTC. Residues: CASSWGRELEQYF.

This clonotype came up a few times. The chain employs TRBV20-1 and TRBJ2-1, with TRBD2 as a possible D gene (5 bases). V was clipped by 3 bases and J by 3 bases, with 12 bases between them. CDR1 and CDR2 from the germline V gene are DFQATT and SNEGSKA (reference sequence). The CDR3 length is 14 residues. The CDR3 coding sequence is TGCAGTGCTAGCTTCGCGGGCAACTACAATGAGCAGTTCTTC. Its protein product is CSASFAGNYNEQFF.

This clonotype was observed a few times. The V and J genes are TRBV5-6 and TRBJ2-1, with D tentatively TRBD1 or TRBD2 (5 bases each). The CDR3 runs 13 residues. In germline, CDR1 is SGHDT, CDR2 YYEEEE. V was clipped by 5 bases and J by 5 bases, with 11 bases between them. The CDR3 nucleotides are TGTGCCAGCAGGCCGGGACGGAACAATGAGCAGTTCTTC. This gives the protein CASRPGRNNEQFF.

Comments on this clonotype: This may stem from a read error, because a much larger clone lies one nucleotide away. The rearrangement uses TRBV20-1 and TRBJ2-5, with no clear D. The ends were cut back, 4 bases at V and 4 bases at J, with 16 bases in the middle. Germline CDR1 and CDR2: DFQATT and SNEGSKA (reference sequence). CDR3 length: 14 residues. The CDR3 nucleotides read TGCAGTGCTAACCACTGGATAGCCCGAGAGACCCAGTACTTC. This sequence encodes CSANHWIARETQYF.

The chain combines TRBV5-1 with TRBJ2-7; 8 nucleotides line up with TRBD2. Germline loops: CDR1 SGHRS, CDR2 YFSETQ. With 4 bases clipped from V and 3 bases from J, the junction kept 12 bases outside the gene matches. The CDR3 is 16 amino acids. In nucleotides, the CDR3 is TGCGCCAGCAGCCCCCGAGGCGCTAGCGGGTACTACGAGCAGTACTTC. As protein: CASSPRGASGYYEQYF.